The T cell receptor (beta chain) under discussion was sequenced for a study of identical twins. Study-level findings and limits: The study found that models underestimated out-of-frame TCR alpha sharing in monozygotic twins. Fewer insertions marked abundant cord blood beta clonotypes; young adult naive trended weakly, memory not at all.

Many counts were recorded for this clonotype. The target antigen is unknown. Template switching introduced a universal primer site, and the cDNA bore unique molecular identifiers. TCRdb reanalysed the 5' RACE reads using MiXCR and keeps one entry per CDR3 protein. This sample has about 890,000 distinct CDR3 sequences; 9% to 15% occur once, and the top ten carry around 1.6%. Separately, the same data were catalogued under a study of yellow fever vaccine responses in identical twins.

Source material: PBMCs. The TCR originated in a woman between 18 and 30 years old in good health.

Here the CDR3 DNA reads TGCAGTGCCGGACTAGCGGGGGTAGAGACCCAGTACTTC. Translation: CSAGLAGVETQYF. J is TRBJ2-5 and V is TRBV20-1; 13 positions agree with TRBD2. This CDR3 region has 13 residues. V lost 6 bases, J lost 4 bases, and 2 bases stayed unmatched. The V gene's germline CDR1 is DFQATT and CDR2 SNEGSKA (reference sequence).